A selection of T cell receptor beta chains follows, all from one sample in a study of blood T cell repertoires in COVID-19. The assay was immunoSEQ multiplex PCR, and TCRdb's table has in-frame clones only and misses some. The sample has 57,000 or so clones; approximately 84% are singletons. Sequenced material: peripheral blood. The receptor source for this set is a man aged 65 to 85 with active COVID-19. The CDR3 runs from the conserved cysteine through the conserved F or W. A D gene is named only where the DNA matches it firmly. For some rows the clone size is stated as once, few or many, or as a class when expanded; others skip it.

D gene	clone size	J gene	V gene	CDR3 DNA	CDR3 protein
NA	NA	TRBJ2-3	TRBV21-1	TGTGCCAGCAGCAAAGGGGCGGGAGAGTCGACAGATACGCAGTATTTT	CASSKGAGESTDTQYF
NA	NA	TRBJ2-1	TRBV6-2/TRBV6-3	TGTGCCAGCAGCAAGAGGTACAATGAGCAGTTCTTC	CASSKRYNEQFF
NA	NA	TRBJ2-5	TRBV30	TGTGCCTGGAGTGTCGAGGATGGGGAGACCCAGTACTTC	CAWSVEDGETQYF
NA	NA	TRBJ2-3	TRBV24-1	TGTGCCACCAGTGATCCGGGACACACAGATACGCAGTATTTT	CATSDPGHTDTQYF
NA	NA	TRBJ2-5	TRBV5-4	TGTGCCAGCAGCTTCGAGCGAAAAGAGACCCAGTACTTC	CASSFERKETQYF
TRBD1	NA	TRBJ2-7	TRBV6-5	TGTGCCAGCACGACTGGACAGGGAACCTACGAGCAGTACTTC	CASTTGQGTYEQYF
NA	NA	TRBJ2-2	TRBV7-9	TGTGCCAGCAGCTTAGGTTCAGGGGACACCGGGGAGCTGTTTTTT	CASSLGSGDTGELFF
TRBD1	NA	TRBJ1-5	TRBV5-1	TGCGCCAGCAGCCCATCAGGGGGCGTACAGCCCCAGCATTTT	CASSPSGGVQPQHF
NA	NA	TRBJ2-7	TRBV27	TGTGCCAGCAGCTGGGGAGCGCCCTACGAGCAGTACTTC	CASSWGAPYEQYF
NA	NA	TRBJ1-5	TRBV5-8	TGTGCCAGCAGCTTGGAAATACTCCCCACGCCCCAGCATTTT	CASSLEILPTPQHF
NA	NA	TRBJ1-5	TRBV19	TGTGCCAGTAGTATCGGGGGGAATGGCAATCAGCCCCAGCATTTT	CASSIGGNGNQPQHF
TRBD2	NA	TRBJ2-3	TRBV4-1	TGCGCCAGCAGCCTTGGGACTAGCGCCTGGGATACGCAGTATTTT	CASSLGTSAWDTQYF
NA	NA	TRBJ1-1	TRBV19	TGTGCCAGTAGGGTCCCGGGACTAGGGACTGAAGCTTTCTTT	CASRVPGLGTEAFF
TRBD2	NA	TRBJ2-7	TRBV25-1	TGTGCCAGCACGACTAGCGGGGCTCCTTACGAGCAGTACTTC	CASTTSGAPYEQYF
TRBD2	NA	TRBJ2-5	TRBV5-6	TGTGCCAGCAGCCCCCGTCTAGCGGGAGTCCAAGAGACCCAGTACTTC	CASSPRLAGVQETQYF
TRBD2	NA	TRBJ2-3	TRBV27	TGTGCCAGCAGTCCTAGCGGCAAAGGGAATACGCAGTATTTT	CASSPSGKGNTQYF
TRBD1	once	TRBJ1-6	TRBV6-6	TGTGCCACCTCGGCAGGGGGTAAATCACCCCTCCACTTT	CATSAGGKSPLHF
TRBD1	NA	TRBJ2-7	TRBV7-2	TGTGCCAGCAGCTCAGAGGGACAGACCTACGAGCAGTACTTC	CASSSEGQTYEQYF
NA	NA	TRBJ2-7	TRBV19	TGTGCCAGTAGTGACACAGGGATTCCCTACGAGCAGTACTTC	CASSDTGIPYEQYF
NA	NA	TRBJ2-3	TRBV6-5	TGTGCCAGCCGGCTTCAGGGCCCTGTGGCAGATACGCAGTATTTT	CASRLQGPVADTQYF
NA	NA	TRBJ1-1	TRBV12-3/TRBV12-4	TGTGCCAGCAGTCCCCTCGTGTACACTGAAGCTTTCTTT	CASSPLVYTEAFF
NA	NA	TRBJ2-7	TRBV4-3	TGCGCCAGCAGCCAAGATTTGGACTGGGGCTACGAGCAGTACTTC	CASSQDLDWGYEQYF
TRBD2	NA	TRBJ2-7	TRBV6-5	TGTGCCAGCAGATCTTCTAGCGGGGACGCCTACGAGCAGTACTTC	CASRSSSGDAYEQYF
NA	NA	TRBJ2-3	TRBV4-1	TGCGCCAGCAGCCACGGCGAAGGGGCCGCAGATACGCAGTATTTT	CASSHGEGAADTQYF
TRBD1	NA	TRBJ1-1	TRBV19	TGTGCCAGTAGTATCCTACAGGGGCTCGGATCTGAAGCTTTCTTT	CASSILQGLGSEAFF
NA	many	TRBJ1-5	TRBV19	TGTGCCAGTAGTATAACGGGCAGGGAGGATCAGCCCCAGCATTTT	CASSITGREDQPQHF
NA	NA	TRBJ1-4	TRBV7-9	TGTGCCAGCAGCTGGGGGGATGAAAAACTGTTTTTT	CASSWGDEKLFF
NA	NA	TRBJ2-1	TRBV28	TGTGCCAGCAGCTTTACCTACAATGAGCAGTTCTTC	CASSFTYNEQFF
TRBD1	NA	TRBJ1-3	TRBV5-6	TGTGCCAGCAGCTCCTGGGACAGGAGCCACTCTGGAAACACCATATATTTT	CASSSWDRSHSGNTIYF
TRBD1	NA	TRBJ2-7	TRBV4-1	TGCGCCAGCAGCCCCAGACAGGGTGGGCTTTACGAGCAGTACTTC	CASSPRQGGLYEQYF
TRBD1	NA	TRBJ1-1	TRBV13	TGTGCCAGCAGCTCCTCGGACAGGGGAAGCACTGAAGCTTTCTTT	CASSSSDRGSTEAFF
NA	once	TRBJ2-7	TRBV18	TGTGCCAGCTCACCACAGATTACGGACAGCTCCTACGAGCAGTACTTC	CASSPQITDSSYEQYF
TRBD1	NA	TRBJ1-2	TRBV11-2	TGTGCCAGCAGCTTAATTAGGACAGGGGCTATCTATGGCTACACCTTC	CASSLIRTGAIYGYTF
TRBD1	few	TRBJ2-1	TRBV19	TGTGCCAGTAGTGTTAGAGGGGGCCTTTTGAATGAGCAGTTCTTC	CASSVRGGLLNEQFF
TRBD2	NA	TRBJ2-1	TRBV28	TGTGCCAGCCTAGCGGACAATGAGCAGTTCTTC	CASLADNEQFF
TRBD1	few	TRBJ2-7	TRBV6-2/TRBV6-3	TGTGCCAGCAGTCTCACGGGACAGGGGGTCAACGAGCAGTACTTC	CASSLTGQGVNEQYF
TRBD2	NA	TRBJ2-3	TRBV4-2	TGTGCCAGCAGCCAAGGCGACGGGAGGGCCGGAGATACGCAGTATTTT	CASSQGDGRAGDTQYF
TRBD2	NA	TRBJ2-1	TRBV7-3	TGTGCCAGCAGCTCTGTGGATATAGCGGGAGAGAATGAGCAGTTCTTC	CASSSVDIAGENEQFF
NA	once	TRBJ2-6	TRBV30	TGTGCCTGGAAAGATTCCCTCGGGGATCATTACTCTGGGGCCAACGTCCTGACTTTC	CAWKDSLGDHYSGANVLTF
TRBD2	NA	TRBJ2-3	TRBV7-9	TGTGCCAGCAGCGCGAGACTAGCGGGAGCGAAAGATACGCAGTATTTT	CASSARLAGAKDTQYF
NA	NA	TRBJ1-1	TRBV6-2/TRBV6-3	TGTGCCAGCATCCCGCGGCTTGACAGAGTCGGAATGAACACTGAAGCTTTCTTT	CASIPRLDRVGMNTEAFF
NA	NA	TRBJ2-2	TRBV18	TGTGCCAGCTCGGGGGGACCCACCGGGGAGCTGTTTTTT	CASSGGPTGELFF
NA	NA	TRBJ2-6	TRBV7-8	TGTGCCAGCAGCTTAGTAGTTGACAACGCTGGGGCCAACGTCCTGACTTTC	CASSLVVDNAGANVLTF
TRBD1	NA	TRBJ2-2	TRBV9	TGTGCCAGCAGCCTCCGGGACAGGGACACCGGGGAGCTGTTTTTT	CASSLRDRDTGELFF
TRBD2	NA	TRBJ2-1	TRBV29-1	TGCAGCGTTGCCGGGACTAGCGGGAGGTTTTTAAGGAATGAGCAGTTCTTC	CSVAGTSGRFLRNEQFF
NA	NA	TRBJ1-2	TRBV7-2	TGTGCCAGCAGCCCGCAGCGGGGAGACTATGGCTACACCTTC	CASSPQRGDYGYTF
NA	NA	TRBJ2-1	TRBV6-1	TGTGCCAGCAGTGACCAACAGGGCTACAATGAGCAGTTCTTC	CASSDQQGYNEQFF
TRBD2	NA	TRBJ2-3	TRBV7-9	TGTGCCAGCAGCCCCTCTAGCGGGAGCCCCCGGGGTGATACGCAGTATTTT	CASSPSSGSPRGDTQYF